What follows are 23 T cell receptor beta chains derived from one specimen sequenced in a study of OX40 agonist ivuxolimab in advanced cancers. The table came from immunoSEQ multiplex PCR; TCRdb's copy has only in-frame clones and leaves some out. The table shows 65,000 to 70,000 clones, with around nine tenths occurring only once. This sample comprised CD4+ or CD8+ T cells sorted from blood, obtained in a trial of the OX40 agonist ivuxolimab. These receptor sequences come from an adult with an advanced solid tumor such as melanoma, head and neck, liver or kidney cancer.

The J gene is TRBJ2-1, the V gene TRBV5-1; no definite D call. Germline values: CDR1 SGHRS, CDR2 YFSETQ. Deletions cut 2 bases from V and 1 base from J, with 10 bases between. This CDR3 has 15 residues. CDR3: CASSFGVGSYNEQFF. The DNA for the CDR3 is TGCGCCAGCAGCTTTGGGGTTGGGTCCTACAATGAGCAGTTCTTC. Complete variable domain (other parts from reference TRBV5-1 and TRBJ2-1): KAGVTQTPRYLIKTRGQQVTLSCSPISGHRSVSWYQQTPGQGLQFLFEYFSETQRNKGNFPGRFSGRQFSNSRSEMNVSTLELGDSALYLCASSFGVGSYNEQFFGPGTRLTVL.

In its sample, this clone was seen a few times. The V and J genes are TRBV12-5 and TRBJ2-1, with 9 bases lining up with TRBD2. Germline lookup yields CDR1 LGHNT and CDR2 FRNRAP. Trimming removed 5 bases from V and 7 bases from J; junction bases left unmatched: 9. This CDR3 contains 15 residues. DNA for the CDR3: TGTGCTAGTGGTCTGGGAGCGGGGGGATGGAATGAGCAGTTCTTC. Amino acids: CASGLGAGGWNEQFF. Combining the CDR3 with reference TRBV12-5 and TRBJ2-1 gives the whole variable domain DARVTQTPRHKVTEMGQEVTMRCQPILGHNTVFWYRQTMMQGLELLAYFRNRAPLDDSGMPKDRFSAEMPDATLATLKIQPSEPRDSAVYFCASGLGAGGWNEQFFGPGTRLTVL.

The chain links TRBV7-2 to TRBJ2-5; 10 nucleotides align to TRBD1. Germline CDR1 reads SGHTA; CDR2 reads FQGNSA. With 5 bases clipped from V and 5 bases from J, the junction kept 5 bases outside the gene matches. The CDR3 has 14 residues. The CDR3 DNA reads TGTGCCAGCAGCACACGACAGGGGGCTGAGACCCAGTACTTC. Its translation: CASSTRQGAETQYF.

The chain couples TRBV18 to TRBJ2-2; D is possibly TRBD2 (5 bases). CDR1 is KGHSH, CDR2 LQKENI, per germline. This CDR3 region has 15 residues. Deletions cut 2 bases from V and 6 bases from J, with 13 bases between. Here the CDR3 reads CASSPGVEGSGELFF. CDR3 nucleotide sequence: TGTGCCAGCTCACCAGGTGTAGAGGGTTCCGGGGAGCTGTTTTTT.

The V call is TRBV9, the J call TRBJ1-2, with D maybe TRBD1 (5 bases). The germline gives CDR1 SGDLS, CDR2 YYNGEE. The length of the CDR3 is 16 residues. V lost 1 base and J 0 bases, leaving 13 bases between the germline ends. The CDR3 reads CASSVRRDGTNYGYTF. The CDR3 DNA is TGTGCCAGCAGCGTAAGACGGGACGGCACTAACTATGGCTACACCTTC.

The V and J genes are TRBV4-1 and TRBJ2-3; the match to TRBD2 covers 7 bases. The CDR3 is 15 amino acids. Germline V gene data show CDR1 as MGHRA and CDR2 as YSYEKL. V trimming: 6 bases; J trimming: 1 base; junction bases outside the gene matches: 7. The CDR3 sequence: CASRRGGGGTDTQYF. The CDR3 coding sequence is TGCGCCAGCAGACGCGGGGGAGGGGGCACAGATACGCAGTATTTT.

The chain has TRBV6-1 and TRBJ2-7; 9 nucleotides agree with TRBD1. CDR3 length equals 15 residues. CDR1 MNHNS and CDR2 SASEGT come from the germline V gene. The J segment lost 2 bases and the V segment lost 6 bases, leaving 8 bases of the junction unmatched. CDR3 DNA: TGTGCCAGCAGGGAGGGACAGGGAAGGGCCTACGAGCAGTACTTC. It translates to CASREGQGRAYEQYF.

The chain employs TRBV2 and TRBJ2-5, with 7 bases aligning to TRBD2. This CDR3 contains 16 residues. V was clipped by 1 base and J by 4 bases; unmatched bases: 9. Germline-derived CDR1 and CDR2 are SNHLY and FYNNEI. CDR3 protein: CASSEVRLAGGETQYF. The CDR3 coding sequence is TGTGCCAGCAGTGAAGTGAGACTAGCTGGGGGAGAGACCCAGTACTTC. Combining the CDR3 with reference TRBV2 and TRBJ2-5 gives the whole variable domain EPEVTQTPSHQVTQMGQEVILRCVPISNHLYFYWYRQILGQKVEFLVSFYNNEISEKSEIFDDQFSVERPDGSNFTLKIRSTKLEDSAMYFCASSEVRLAGGETQYFGPGTRLLVL.

The chain recombines TRBV27 with TRBJ1-1, with TRBD1 identical over 7 bases. Trimming took 8 bases from V and 4 from J; bases not matched to a gene: 7. This CDR3 is 13 amino acids long. Germline V gives CDR1 MNHEY, CDR2 SMNVEV (reference sequence). The CDR3 DNA follows: TGTGCCAGCCACTCCAGGGGGGTCACTGAAGCTTTCTTT. Translating gives CASHSRGVTEAFF.

This clone was seen only once. The V gene is TRBV6-5, the J gene TRBJ2-7; TRBD1 or TRBD2 may be the D gene (5 bases each). The germline gives CDR1 MNHEY, CDR2 SVGAGI. The CDR3 runs 16 residues. V was cut by 4 bases and J by 2 bases, with 18 bases left in between. The CDR3: CASSSLRDRTPYEQYF. For the CDR3, the DNA is TGTGCCAGCAGTTCACTTAGGGACCGAACGCCCTACGAGCAGTACTTC.

The chain joins TRBV18 to TRBJ1-1; D possibly corresponds to TRBD1 (6 bases). Germline lookup yields CDR1 KGHSH and CDR2 LQKENI. Trimming stripped 3 bases from V and 6 bases from J, with 14 bases between. The CDR3 has 14 amino acids. The DNA for the CDR3 is TGTGCCAGCTCACCCCTACTCGGGACATCTGAAGCTTTCTTT. Protein: CASSPLLGTSEAFF.

V and J are TRBV23-1 and TRBJ1-1; D gene unclear. Being an ORF, TRBV23-1 has a function that is uncertain. Trimming took 6 bases from V and 1 from J, leaving 15 bases between them. CDR3 size: 15 residues. Written as DNA, the CDR3 is TGCGCCAGCAGACCTTCCCACCGCCGGAACACTGAAGCTTTCTTT. It specifies CASRPSHRRNTEAFF.

The V call is TRBV2, the J call TRBJ2-6, with no clear D. V was trimmed by 8 bases and J by 2 bases, leaving 10 bases between them. CDR1 and CDR2 from the germline V gene are SNHLY and FYNNEI. The CDR3 extends over 14 amino acids. The DNA of the CDR3 is TGTGCCAGCCACTCGTCGGCTGGGGCCAACGTCCTGACTTTC. Amino acids: CASHSSAGANVLTF.

This chain uses TRBV7-8 with TRBJ1-2; tentatively, D is TRBD1 (5 bases). Trimming removed 5 bases at V and 4 bases at J, with 14 bases between. Germline V lookup: CDR1 SGHVS, CDR2 FQNEAQ. CDR3 size: 14 residues. The CDR3 loop is CASSPRQSRYGYTF. The CDR3 DNA reads TGTGCCAGCAGCCCGCGACAGAGCCGCTATGGCTACACCTTC.

V is TRBV19 and J is TRBJ1-1, with 7 bases matching TRBD1. With 5 bases clipped from V and 0 bases from J, the junction kept 6 bases outside the gene matches. The length of the CDR3 is 15 residues. Germline CDR1 reads LNHDA; CDR2 reads SQIVND (reference sequence). The CDR3 DNA sequence: TGTGCCAGTAGTGTTTCCGGGACAGTGAACACTGAAGCTTTCTTT. This gives the protein CASSVSGTVNTEAFF.

This sequence joins TRBV29-1 and TRBJ2-7; TRBD1 agrees at 7 bases. CDR1 is SQVTM and CDR2 is ANQGSEA in the germline V gene. J gave up 5 bases and V 5 bases, and 6 bases lay outside the gene matches. The CDR3 covers 12 residues. The CDR3 DNA is TGCAGCGTTTCGGTTACAGGGGACGAGCAGTACTTC. This gives the protein CSVSVTGDEQYF.

The chain combines TRBV7-2 with TRBJ2-7; D perhaps matches TRBD1 (6 bases). The CDR3 is 14 residues long. The germline V gene encodes CDR1 SGHTA and CDR2 FQGNSA. The V end was cut by 2 bases, the J end by 4 bases, with 12 bases between. The CDR3 DNA reads TGTGCCAGCAGCTTACCAGGGGAGCGGTACGAGCAGTACTTC. Its protein is CASSLPGERYEQYF.

The chain has TRBV7-9 and TRBJ1-2; D is perhaps TRBD1 (6 bases). Germline loops: CDR1 SEHNR, CDR2 FQNEAQ (reference sequence). This CDR3 region has 16 residues. Trimming stripped 3 bases from V and 4 bases from J, with 18 bases between. The CDR3 is CASSLDRDTGIYGYTF. CDR3 bases: TGTGCCAGCAGCTTGGACCGGGACACGGGGATCTATGGCTACACCTTC.

J is TRBJ2-3 and V is TRBV18; unclear D gene. Trimming stripped 0 bases from V and 0 bases from J, with 10 bases between. This CDR3 is 16 amino acids long. Germline V lookup: CDR1 KGHSH, CDR2 LQKENI. CDR3 region: CASSPPIDISTDTQYF. The CDR3 DNA is TGTGCCAGCTCACCACCAATCGATATTAGCACAGATACGCAGTATTTT.

The chain joins TRBV9 to TRBJ1-2; a possible D gene is TRBD1 (5 bases). The CDR3 covers 13 residues. CDR1 and CDR2 (germline): SGDLS, YYNGEE. The V gene lost 0 bases and the J gene lost 8 bases, with 11 bases spanning the gap. Here the CDR3 reads CASSVDRIEGYTF. In DNA form, the CDR3 reads TGTGCCAGCAGCGTAGACAGGATAGAAGGCTACACCTTC.

The gene calls are TRBV5-4 and TRBJ1-6; tentative D call: TRBD1 (5 bases). The ends were cut back, 5 bases at V and 6 bases at J, with 15 bases in the middle. Germline values: CDR1 SGHNT, CDR2 YYREEE (reference sequence). CDR3 size: 15 residues. CDR3 in amino acids: CASSPRVGGNSPLHF. The CDR3 nucleotides are TGTGCCAGCAGTCCCAGGGTGGGCGGTAATTCACCCCTCCACTTT.

This clone was seen more than once but under ten times. V and J are TRBV5-1 and TRBJ1-6; D is uncertain. V was shortened by 0 bases and J by 7 bases, with 8 bases between the two germline ends. This CDR3 region has 14 residues. The germline gives CDR1 SGHRS, CDR2 YFSETQ. The CDR3 here is CASSLGRLNSPLHF. For the CDR3, the DNA is TGCGCCAGCAGCTTGGGACGGTTGAATTCACCCCTCCACTTT.

This clone was counted once. The V call is TRBV7-3, the J call TRBJ2-6; D ambiguous. Between the trimmed V and J ends, which lost 0 bases and 0 bases, there was a span of 3 bases. The CDR3 spans 15 residues. In germline, CDR1 is SGHTA, CDR2 FQGTGA. CDR3 bases: TGTGCCAGCAGCTTAACCACCTCTGGGGCCAACGTCCTGACTTTC. Its protein product is CASSLTTSGANVLTF.